Each of the 8 T cell receptor beta chains below was sequenced from the same sample in a study of blood T cells in healthy people across ages. For the second PCR, which ran for about 7 to 12 cycles, a sample-barcoded 5' primer and a J-beta primer mix were used. TCRdb reprocessed the 5' RACE reads with MiXCR, giving one entry per CDR3 protein. The sample lists approximately 600,000 distinct CDR3 sequences, 58% occurring once. Sequenced input: blood. These receptor sequences come from a man aged 55 to 69 in good health.

This chain joins TRBV10-1 and TRBJ2-7, with unresolved D. Trimming pared 11 bases from V and 5 bases from J, leaving 13 bases between. The CDR3 sequence is 11 residues long. Germline CDR1 reads WNHNN; CDR2 reads SYGVQD (reference sequence). The chain's CDR3 is CALPQTHEQYF. In DNA, the CDR3 is TGCGCCCTCCCTCAAACCCACGAGCAGTACTTC.

The V and J genes are TRBV24-1 and TRBJ2-1; D may be TRBD1 (6 bases). The tail of the sequence fits TRBJ2-7 better, so the J call may be wrong. The CDR3 spans 14 residues. The V gene's germline CDR1 is KGHDR and CDR2 SFDVKD. The CDR3 bases are TGTGCCACCAGTGGTGGGACAAGTTACAATGAGCAGTACTTC. The encoded protein is CATSGGTSYNEQYF.

The chain carries TRBV28 and TRBJ2-5, with TRBD2 matching over 7 bases. The CDR3 loop spans 14 amino acids. Trimming at V came to 0 bases and at J to 10 bases, leaving 8 bases not matched to a gene. Germline V gene sequence: CDR1 MDHEN, CDR2 SYDVKM. CDR3 in DNA: TGTGCCAGCAGTTTATGGCGGGGGAAGGGGATCCAGTACTTC. Its protein is CASSLWRGKGIQYF.

The chain uses TRBV27 and TRBJ2-4; tentatively, D is TRBD1 or TRBD2 (5 bases each). Gene TRBJ2-7 matches the end of the DNA better, so the J call may be wrong. The CDR3 has 15 amino acids. The germline V gene has CDR1 MNHEY and CDR2 SMNVEV (reference sequence). The CDR3 sequence is CASRATGTATYEQYV. The CDR3 region has the DNA TGTGCCAGCAGAGCAACCGGGACCGCTACCTACGAGCAGTACGTC.

This clonotype was counted between two and nine times. The chain is built from TRBV29-1 and TRBJ1-1; D remains unclear. Trimming left V 4 bases short and J 1 base short, with 4 bases between. The CDR3 sequence is 11 residues long. In germline, CDR1 is SQVTM, CDR2 ANQGSEA. The CDR3 loop reads CSVGKNTEAFF. DNA of the CDR3: TGCAGCGTTGGGAAGAACACTGAAGCTTTCTTT.

V gene TRBV20-1 combines with J gene TRBJ1-1; weak D call: TRBD1 (5 bases). CDR1 and CDR2 (germline): DFQATT, SNEGSKA (reference sequence). This CDR3 has 11 amino acids. V lost 7 bases and J 0 bases, leaving 6 bases between the germline ends. The CDR3 reads CSGRVNTEAFF. The CDR3 DNA reads as TGCAGTGGCAGGGTGAACACTGAAGCTTTCTTT.

This sequence joins TRBV12-3 or TRBV12-4 and TRBJ1-2; TRBD1 agrees at 8 bases. The CDR3 runs 16 residues. V shed 6 bases and J 4 bases; nucleotides not matched to a gene: 13. In DNA, the CDR3 is TGTGCCAGCAGCTCATCTCAGGGGGCGTGGGGCTATGGCTACACCTTC. Protein sequence: CASSSSQGAWGYGYTF.

This clonotype was observed a handful of times. The chain links TRBV3-1 to TRBJ2-5, with D possibly matching TRBD2 (6 bases). Trimming took off 6 bases at V and 11 bases at J, with 16 bases between the two ends. Germline V lookup: CDR1 LGHDT, CDR2 YNNKEL (reference sequence). The length of the CDR3 is 12 residues. This CDR3 is CASSAGTSKQYF. CDR3 DNA: TGTGCCAGCAGTGCCGGGACTTCCAAGCAGTACTTC.